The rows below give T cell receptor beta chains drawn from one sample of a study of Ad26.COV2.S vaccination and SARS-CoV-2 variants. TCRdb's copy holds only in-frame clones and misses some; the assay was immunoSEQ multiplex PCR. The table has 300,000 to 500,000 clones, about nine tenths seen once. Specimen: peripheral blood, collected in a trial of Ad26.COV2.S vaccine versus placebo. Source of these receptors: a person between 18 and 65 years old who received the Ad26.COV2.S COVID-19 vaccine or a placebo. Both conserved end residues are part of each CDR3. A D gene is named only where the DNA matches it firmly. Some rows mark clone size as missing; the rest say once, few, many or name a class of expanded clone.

TGTGCCAGCAGTCTACTGGCGGATCTGAACACTGAAGCTTTCTTT CASSLLADLNTEAFF . TRBV6-5 . TRBJ1-1
TGCGCCAGCAGCCAAGATCTGGCCACAGGGCGCTCTGGAAACACCATATATTTT CASSQDLATGRSGNTIYF . TRBV4-3 . TRBJ1-3
TGCGCCAGCAGCGGAGGGGGCGCGGCGAACACTGAAGCTTTCTTT CASSGGGAANTEAFF . TRBV5-1 TRBD1 TRBJ1-1
TGTGCCAGCAGCTTGGGTCTGAGCTCCGTCACAGATACGCAGTATTTT CASSLGLSSVTDTQYF once TRBV5-8 . TRBJ2-3
TGCGCCAGCAGCTTGGAGGGCGCGGGGGGGCCCACTGGGGCCAACGTCCTGACTTTC CASSLEGAGGPTGANVLTF . TRBV5-1 TRBD2 TRBJ2-6
TGTGCCAGTAGTCTATCGGGGTACACAGATACGCAGTATTTT CASSLSGYTDTQYF . TRBV19 . TRBJ2-3
TGCGCCAGCAGCGGTACCCAAGAGACCCAGTACTTC CASSGTQETQYF . TRBV5-1 . TRBJ2-5
TGTGCCAGCAGGGAGACAGGAACCTACGAGCAGTACTTC CASRETGTYEQYF . TRBV27 . TRBJ2-7
TGTGCCAGTAGTATCGGAGGGCAGGGGGATGAAAATCAGCCCCAGCATTTT CASSIGGQGDENQPQHF . TRBV19 TRBD1 TRBJ1-5
TGCGCCAGCAGCCAAGGCAGGGGTTTGACAGAGAAGTCCTCTGGAAACACCATATATTTT CASSQGRGLTEKSSGNTIYF . TRBV4-1 . TRBJ1-3
TGTGCCAGCAGCTTGTTGTCCCTCGTTAAGCCCTACGAGCAGTACTTC CASSLLSLVKPYEQYF once TRBV5-4 . TRBJ2-7
TGTGCCAGCAGCGCGGGACAGGACCATGGCTACACCTTC CASSAGQDHGYTF . TRBV9 TRBD1 TRBJ1-2
TGCGCCAGCAGTGAGGGGCCAGGTACCTACGAGCAGTACTTC CASSEGPGTYEQYF once TRBV10-1 . TRBJ2-7
TGTGCCAGCAGCCTAGCGGGGGTGGGTGAGCAGTTCTTC CASSLAGVGEQFF once TRBV11-2 TRBD2 TRBJ2-1
TGTGCCAGCAGTGAACGGGGACAGAAGACCACCGGGGAGCTGTTTTTT CASSERGQKTTGELFF . TRBV2 TRBD1 TRBJ2-2
TGTGCCAGCAGTGACAGGATTCTAGCGGGGGGGCCTTCCAATGAGCAGTTCTTC CASSDRILAGGPSNEQFF . TRBV6-2/TRBV6-3 TRBD2 TRBJ2-1
TGTGCCAGCAGCCAAGACAGCGACCCGTGGCAGTATTTT CASSQDSDPWQYF . TRBV14 . TRBJ2-3
TGCGCCAGCAGCTTGCGTACAGGGAACTCGGGCGAGCAGTACTTC CASSLRTGNSGEQYF . TRBV5-1 . TRBJ2-7
TGTGCCAGCAGCGTAGAAGCAGGCCTCCTTAGGGGTTCACCCCTCCACTTT CASSVEAGLLRGSPLHF . TRBV9 . TRBJ1-6
TGTGCCAGCAGTTACCTTGGGGTGAATGAAGCTTTCTTT CASSYLGVNEAFF . TRBV6-5 . TRBJ1-1
TGTGCCAGCACCAAGGACAGGTACACTGAAGCTTTCTTT CASTKDRYTEAFF . TRBV6-5 TRBD1 TRBJ1-1
TGTGCCAGCATTAGGGCCCTCAACACTGAAGCTTTCTTT CASIRALNTEAFF . TRBV6-5 . TRBJ1-1
TGTGCCAGCAGCTTGGTTGGATATGGGTTAACTAATGAAAAACTGTTTTTT CASSLVGYGLTNEKLFF once TRBV5-6 . TRBJ1-4
TGTGCCAGCAGCTCTGACGGGACAGGTCACTTC CASSSDGTGHF . TRBV5-8 TRBD1 TRBJ2-5
TGCGCCAGCAGCCAAAACTCAGGACTCAACACCGGGGAGCTGTTTTTT CASSQNSGLNTGELFF . TRBV4-1 . TRBJ2-2
TGCGCCAGCAGTTCGACAGGGGCCTACGAGCAGTACTTC CASSSTGAYEQYF . TRBV5-1 TRBD1 TRBJ2-7
TGTGCCTGGAGTGTCGACAGGGGTAATCATGGCTACACCTTC CAWSVDRGNHGYTF . TRBV30 TRBD1 TRBJ1-2
TGTGCCAGCAGACAGGGTGGAAGGACTGAAGCTTTCTTT CASRQGGRTEAFF . TRBV7-9 . TRBJ1-1
TGCGCCAGCAGCCAATCTGTGACGCTGAACACTGAAGCTTTCTTT CASSQSVTLNTEAFF . TRBV4-1 . TRBJ1-1
TGTGCCAGCAGTTACTTAACCGGGACAGGGACTTCTGGCTACACCTTC CASSYLTGTGTSGYTF . TRBV6-5 TRBD1 TRBJ1-2
TGTGCCAGCCGCGAAAGGGGCACAGATACGCAGTATTTT CASRERGTDTQYF . TRBV7-8 . TRBJ2-3
TGTGCCAGCAGAGGACAGGGCACCACTGAAGCTTTCTTT CASRGQGTTEAFF once TRBV25-1 TRBD1 TRBJ1-1
TGCAGCGTTGATACTAGCGGGGGGGCGGGTGAGCAGTTCTTC CSVDTSGGAGEQFF once TRBV29-1 TRBD2 TRBJ2-1
TGTGCCAGCAGCCAAGGAGGACAGGGAAATGGCTACACCTTC CASSQGGQGNGYTF . TRBV14 TRBD1 TRBJ1-2
TGTGCCAGCAGCTTAGGAGTTAGGGAGCTGTTTTTT CASSLGVRELFF . TRBV7-2 . TRBJ2-2
TGCGCCAGCAGCCAGGGACTAGCTCGTCACTACAATGAGCAGTTCTTC CASSQGLARHYNEQFF once TRBV4-1 TRBD2 TRBJ2-1
TGTGCCAGCAGTTACAATTCAGGGGCGTTCAATGAGCAGTTCTTC CASSYNSGAFNEQFF . TRBV11-2 . TRBJ2-1
TGTGCCAGCAGTCCCTGGTTTAACACCGGGGAGCTGTTTTTT CASSPWFNTGELFF . TRBV6-2/TRBV6-3 . TRBJ2-2
TGTGCCAGCAGTGAATACCCGCGGCAGGTCTCCTACGAGCAGTACTTC CASSEYPRQVSYEQYF . TRBV6-1 . TRBJ2-7
TGTGCCAGCACCCTACCCAATGGGGGGGAGGAGACCCAGTACTTC CASTLPNGGEETQYF . TRBV5-6 TRBD2 TRBJ2-5
TGTGCCAGCAGCTTAGTTGCGACCTTCACCTTAAAGCAGTTCTTC CASSLVATFTLKQFF . TRBV7-2 . TRBJ2-1
TGTGCCAGTCGCTCGATTCGGGCGGAGCTGTTTTTT CASRSIRAELFF . TRBV19 . TRBJ2-2
TGTGCCAGCAGCCCCCACCGCTACGCCTCAAACGGCAATGAGCAGTTCTTC CASSPHRYASNGNEQFF . TRBV5-6 . TRBJ2-1
TGTGCCAGCAGCTTAGGTTGGTCCGGCGAGAACACTGAAGCTTTCTTT CASSLGWSGENTEAFF . TRBV7-9 . TRBJ1-1
TGCGCCAGCAGCAGCGGACAGGGTACCGGGGAGCTGTTTTTT CASSSGQGTGELFF . TRBV5-1 TRBD1 TRBJ2-2
TGCGCCAGCAGCCAAGATACCGGGGGACAGAGTAATACGCAGTATTTT CASSQDTGGQSNTQYF . TRBV4-3 . TRBJ2-3
TGTGCCAGCAGCCAAGATTTTGAAGCGGGCCCCTACGAGCAGTACTTC CASSQDFEAGPYEQYF . TRBV3-1/TRBV3-2 . TRBJ2-7
TGTGCCAGCAGCTTGGTGGGGGGTAAGGAATATGGCTACACCTTC CASSLVGGKEYGYTF once TRBV5-6 . TRBJ1-2
TGCAGCGTTTATGACAGCACAGATACGCAGTATTTT CSVYDSTDTQYF . TRBV29-1 . TRBJ2-3
TGTGCCAGCAGCTTAGTAACACCCGCTAGCGGGGGGCCAAAAGAGACCCAGTACTTC CASSLVTPASGGPKETQYF . TRBV7-6 TRBD2 TRBJ2-5
TGTGCCAGCAGCAGTGGGATCTCCCCTGAAGCTTTCTTT CASSSGISPEAFF . TRBV5-6 . TRBJ1-1
TGTGCCAGCAGCCAGATAGGGACAGGGGGCAAAGGAGAGACCCAGTACTTC CASSQIGTGGKGETQYF . TRBV11-2 TRBD1 TRBJ2-5
TGTGCCAGCAGCTTAGAAGGCGACAGGGGATTGGTCTATGGCTACACCTTC CASSLEGDRGLVYGYTF . TRBV7-2 TRBD1 TRBJ1-2
TGTGCCAGCAGTTTATCGCGGGGGCCCACCGGGGAGCTGTTTTTT CASSLSRGPTGELFF . TRBV27 . TRBJ2-2
TGTGCCAGCAGGGACAGGGGGCGCATGAACACTGAAGCTTTCTTT CASRDRGRMNTEAFF . TRBV5-4 TRBD1 TRBJ1-1